The 22 T cell receptor beta chains below all came from one sample that was sequenced in a study of cytomegalovirus exposure and HLA in healthy donors. Some clones are missing from TCRdb's copy, which holds only in-frame ones; the method was immunoSEQ multiplex PCR. Of 70,000 to 85,000 clones listed, 94% are singletons. The sequenced sample was PBMCs. The source of these receptors is a young woman in good health and CMV-seropositive.

DNA for the CDR3: TGTGCCAGCAAGAGACAGGGGGGGACTAGCAATCAGCCCCAGCATTTT. Residues: CASKRQGGTSNQPQHF. The gene calls are TRBV28 and TRBJ1-5; 9 nucleotides align to TRBD1. There are 16 residues in the CDR3. CDR1 and CDR2 (germline): MDHEN, SYDVKM. Trimming removed 7 bases from V and 0 bases from J; junction bases left unmatched: 7.

The chain recombines TRBV4-2 with TRBJ1-6, with a weak D call TRBD1 (5 bases). The CDR3 runs 14 residues. Germline V gene lookup returns CDR1 LGHNA and CDR2 YNFKEQ. Trimming left V 4 bases short and J 7 bases short, with 11 bases between. Here the CDR3 DNA reads TGTGCCAGCAGCCCCACCGGGGGGAATTCACCCCTCCACTTT. This translates into CASSPTGGNSPLHF.

The chain joins TRBV9 to TRBJ1-3; 7 bases map to TRBD1. This CDR3 region has 15 residues. In germline, CDR1 is SGDLS, CDR2 YYNGEE. J lost 2 bases, V lost 2 bases, and 4 bases had no gene match. CDR3 region: CASSVSGQPGNTIYF. The DNA of the CDR3 is TGTGCCAGCAGCGTGTCGGGACAGCCTGGAAACACCATATATTTT.

Concerning this clone: A read error is likely, as this CDR3 ends without the conserved phenylalanine or tryptophan. This chain uses TRBV18 with TRBJ1-1, with TRBD1 as a possible D gene (5 bases). V dropped 2 bases and J dropped 2 bases, with 9 bases sitting between them. Germline CDR1 reads KGHSH; CDR2 reads LQKENI. This CDR3 is built from 14 residues. CDR3 sequence reads: CASSPGAENTEAFL. The CDR3 nucleotides are TGTGCCAGCTCACCAGGGGCAGAAAACACTGAAGCTTTCTTA.

A single count supports this clone. The rearrangement links TRBV27 to TRBJ1-1; D is uncertain. Deletions cut 5 bases from V and 3 bases from J, with 13 bases between. The CDR3 has 14 amino acids. Germline loops: CDR1 MNHEY, CDR2 SMNVEV (reference sequence). CDR3 residues: CASSPLLGDTEAFF. In nucleotides, the CDR3 is TGTGCCAGCAGTCCCCTACTCGGGGACACTGAAGCTTTCTTT.

The rearrangement links TRBV11-2 to TRBJ2-7, with TRBD2 matching 10 bases. Trimming at V came to 3 bases and at J to 5 bases, leaving 13 bases not matched to a gene. Germline V gene sequence: CDR1 SGHAT, CDR2 FQNNGV. The CDR3 is made up of 17 amino acids. In nucleotides, the CDR3 is TGTGCCAGCAGCTTTGTGCCTACTAGCGGGAATAGCGACGAGCAGTACTTC. This sequence encodes CASSFVPTSGNSDEQYF.

This chain links TRBV19 with TRBJ2-7; D is perhaps TRBD2 (6 bases). Germline values: CDR1 LNHDA, CDR2 SQIVND (reference sequence). Between the trimmed V and J ends, which lost 4 bases and 2 bases, there was a span of 9 bases. The CDR3 covers 13 residues. CDR3: CASSTQRAYEQYF. The CDR3 DNA reads TGTGCCAGTAGTACCCAGCGGGCCTACGAGCAGTACTTC.

The rearrangement links TRBV30 to TRBJ1-2, with TRBD1 identical over 8 bases. CDR1 and CDR2 (germline): GTSNPN, SVGIG (reference sequence). V was clipped by 2 bases and J by 9 bases; unmatched bases: 8. The CDR3 has 13 residues. As DNA, the CDR3 is TGTGCCTGGAGTAGACAGGGGACAGTCAGCTACACCTTC. Protein sequence: CAWSRQGTVSYTF.

This clone came up once. This rearrangement joins TRBV7-2 to TRBJ1-2, with TRBD1 matching 8 bases. This CDR3 is built from 15 residues. Per the germline V gene, CDR1 is SGHTA and CDR2 is FQGNSA. Trimming took 8 bases from V and 7 from J; bases not matched to a gene: 15. The chain's CDR3 is CASSAGDRSFGGYTF. CDR3 DNA: TGTGCCAGCTCGGCTGGGGACAGGTCGTTTGGTGGCTACACCTTC.

This chain uses TRBV5-6 with TRBJ2-1; a weak D match, TRBD1 (5 bases). The CDR3 covers 14 residues. Trimming stripped 4 bases from V and 9 bases from J, with 17 bases between. Germline-derived CDR1 and CDR2 are SGHDT and YYEEEE. The CDR3 region is CASSMAQGGVEQFF. In DNA form, the CDR3 reads TGTGCCAGCAGCATGGCCCAGGGTGGAGTTGAGCAGTTCTTC.

This clone was observed a single time. The chain carries TRBV2 and TRBJ2-5; D uncertain. Germline CDR1 and CDR2: SNHLY and FYNNEI. The CDR3 has 13 amino acids. V lost 3 bases to trimming and J lost 5 bases, with 10 bases between them. CDR3 nucleotide sequence: TGTGCCAGCAGTGATAACAGCAGGGAGACCCAGTACTTC. Protein: CASSDNSRETQYF.

This chain joins TRBV14 and TRBJ2-7, with D perhaps matching TRBD2 (6 bases). CDR1 and CDR2 (germline): SGHDN, FVKESK. The length of the CDR3 is 18 residues. V lost 2 bases, J lost 0 bases, and 20 bases lay in between. The CDR3 here is CASSQWGLSGSGSYEQYF. CDR3 DNA sequence: TGTGCCAGCAGCCAATGGGGTTTAAGCGGGTCCGGCTCCTACGAGCAGTACTTC.

The J gene is TRBJ1-1, the V gene TRBV5-4; 11 positions match TRBD1. This CDR3 is built from 16 residues. V lost 4 bases and J lost 4; bases outside the gene matches: 9. CDR1 and CDR2 from the germline V gene are SGHNT and YYREEE (reference sequence). The CDR3 is CASSKPRGTGGTEAFF. The DNA of the CDR3 is TGTGCCAGCAGCAAACCGCGAGGGACAGGGGGCACTGAAGCTTTCTTT.

This chain links TRBV4-1 with TRBJ2-4; 10 bases are shared with TRBD1. Germline V gene lookup returns CDR1 MGHRA and CDR2 YSYEKL. Trimming removed 3 bases from V and 6 bases from J; junction bases left unmatched: 8. The CDR3 consists of 16 residues. CDR3 region: CASSQPSGQGTNIQYF. The CDR3 region has the DNA TGCGCCAGCAGCCAGCCCTCGGGACAGGGGACAAACATTCAGTACTTC.

This clone was detected once. V usage is TRBV30 and J usage is TRBJ2-1, with 8 bases that match TRBD1. J was trimmed by 3 bases and V by 2 bases; bases with no gene match: 3. The CDR3 spans 14 residues. CDR1 is GTSNPN and CDR2 is SVGIG in the germline V gene (reference sequence). The CDR3 DNA is TGTGCCTGGAGTATTGGGACAGGCTACAATGAGCAGTTCTTC. This sequence encodes CAWSIGTGYNEQFF.

This clone was recorded once. The rearrangement joins TRBV6-1 to TRBJ1-5; tentatively, D is TRBD1 (5 bases). Trimming pared 1 base from V and 4 bases from J, leaving 11 bases between. This CDR3 has 15 residues. Germline CDR1 and CDR2: MNHNS and SASEGT. Here the CDR3 reads CASSEDTGGNQPQHF. The CDR3 DNA reads as TGTGCCAGCAGTGAAGATACGGGGGGGAATCAGCCCCAGCATTTT.

The rearrangement joins TRBV19 to TRBJ1-4; no reliable D call. Germline CDR1 reads LNHDA; CDR2 reads SQIVND (reference sequence). V shed 7 bases and J shed 5 bases, with 17 bases lying between them. This CDR3 has 15 amino acids. The CDR3 region is CASNEPRAGNEKLFF. The CDR3 DNA follows: TGTGCCAGTAACGAGCCAAGGGCGGGGAATGAAAAACTGTTTTTT.

The chain is built from TRBV19 and TRBJ1-6, with a possible D match to TRBD1 (6 bases). Germline CDR1 is LNHDA and CDR2 is SQIVND (reference sequence). Between the trimmed V and J ends, which lost 7 bases and 0 bases, there was a span of 10 bases. This CDR3 is 15 amino acids long. The CDR3 DNA sequence: TGTGCCAGTACAAACAGGGACTCCTATAATTCACCCCTCCACTTT. It encodes CASTNRDSYNSPLHF. Complete variable domain (other parts from reference TRBV19 and TRBJ1-6): DGGITQSPKYLFRKEGQNVTLSCEQNLNHDAMYWYRQDPGQGLRLIYYSQIVNDFQKGDIAEGYSVSREKKESFPLTVTSAQKNPTAFYLCASTNRDSYNSPLHFGNGTRLTVT.

This chain connects TRBV2 to TRBJ2-7; 13 bases are shared with TRBD2. Germline trimming cut 4 bases from V and 6 bases from J; bases unmatched to any gene: 6. The CDR3 length is 15 residues. CDR1 is SNHLY, CDR2 FYNNEI, per germline. DNA for the CDR3: TGTGCCAGCAGTGCGCGGACTAGCGGGAGTCGCGAGCAGTACTTC. Protein product: CASSARTSGSREQYF.

The chain carries TRBV10-2 and TRBJ1-4; no definite D call. The ends were cut back, 0 bases at V and 7 bases at J, with 6 bases in the middle. Per germline, CDR1 WSHSY and CDR2 SAAADI. This CDR3 comprises 13 residues. The DNA of the CDR3 is TGCGCCAGCAGTGAGTCGGGCAGTGAAAAACTGTTTTTT. It encodes CASSESGSEKLFF.

The chain couples TRBV7-2 to TRBJ2-5, with TRBD1 identical over 9 bases. This CDR3 has 18 residues. V was pared by 4 bases and J by 2 bases, with 14 bases of the junction left unmatched. The V gene's germline CDR1 is SGHTA and CDR2 FQGNSA. The CDR3 is CASSSRGQGTESQETQYF. The CDR3 coding sequence is TGTGCCAGCAGCTCTCGTGGACAGGGGACTGAAAGTCAAGAGACCCAGTACTTC.

The chain carries TRBV18 and TRBJ1-5; D is ambiguous. This CDR3 is built from 14 residues. V was clipped by 5 bases and J by 7 bases, with 15 bases between them. Germline loops: CDR1 KGHSH, CDR2 LQKENI. The CDR3 reads CASSSDRSIQPQHF. The DNA of the CDR3 is TGTGCCAGCTCATCCGATCGGTCTATCCAGCCCCAGCATTTT.